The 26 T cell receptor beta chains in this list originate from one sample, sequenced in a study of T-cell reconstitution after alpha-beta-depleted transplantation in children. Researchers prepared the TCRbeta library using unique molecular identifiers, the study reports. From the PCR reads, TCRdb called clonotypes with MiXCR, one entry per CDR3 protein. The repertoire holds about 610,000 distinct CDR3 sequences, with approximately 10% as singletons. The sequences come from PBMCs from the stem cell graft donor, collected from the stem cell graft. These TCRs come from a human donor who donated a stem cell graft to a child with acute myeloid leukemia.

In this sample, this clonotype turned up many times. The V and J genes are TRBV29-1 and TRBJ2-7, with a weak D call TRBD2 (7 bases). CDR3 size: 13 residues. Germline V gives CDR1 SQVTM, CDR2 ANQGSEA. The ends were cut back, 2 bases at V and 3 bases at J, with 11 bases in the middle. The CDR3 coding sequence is TGCAGCGTTGAAAAAGGGGGGGGCTACGAGCAGTACTTC. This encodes CSVEKGGGYEQYF.

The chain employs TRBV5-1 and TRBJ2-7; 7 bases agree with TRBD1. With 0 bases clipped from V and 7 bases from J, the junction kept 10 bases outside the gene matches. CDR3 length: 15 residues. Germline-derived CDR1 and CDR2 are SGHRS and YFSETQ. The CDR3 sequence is CASSLEQGRPGEQYF. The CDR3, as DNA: TGCGCCAGCAGCTTGGAACAGGGGCGACCTGGGGAGCAGTACTTC.

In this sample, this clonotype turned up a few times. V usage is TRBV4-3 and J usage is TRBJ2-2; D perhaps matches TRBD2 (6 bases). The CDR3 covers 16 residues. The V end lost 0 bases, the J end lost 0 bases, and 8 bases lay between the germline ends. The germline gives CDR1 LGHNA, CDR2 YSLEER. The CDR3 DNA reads TGCGCCAGCAGCCAAGATCCGGGGGCGAACACCGGGGAGCTGTTTTTT. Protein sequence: CASSQDPGANTGELFF.

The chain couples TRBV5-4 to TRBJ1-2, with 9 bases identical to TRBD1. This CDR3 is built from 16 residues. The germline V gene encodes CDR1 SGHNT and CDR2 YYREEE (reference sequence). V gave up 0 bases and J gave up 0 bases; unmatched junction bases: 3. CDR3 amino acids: CASSLGQGVANYGYTF. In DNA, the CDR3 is TGTGCCAGCAGCTTGGGACAGGGGGTAGCTAACTATGGCTACACCTTC.

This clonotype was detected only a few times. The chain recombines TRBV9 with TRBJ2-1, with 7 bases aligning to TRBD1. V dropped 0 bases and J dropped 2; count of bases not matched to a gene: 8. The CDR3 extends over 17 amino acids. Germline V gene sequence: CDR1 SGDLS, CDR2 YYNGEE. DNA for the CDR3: TGTGCCAGCAGCGTAGAAGGGTGGGGGACAGCCTACAATGAGCAGTTCTTC. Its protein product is CASSVEGWGTAYNEQFF.

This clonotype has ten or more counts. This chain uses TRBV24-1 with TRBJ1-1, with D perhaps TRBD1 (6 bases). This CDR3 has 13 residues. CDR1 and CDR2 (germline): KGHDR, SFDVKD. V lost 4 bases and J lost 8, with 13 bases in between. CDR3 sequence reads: CATSETGTSEAFF. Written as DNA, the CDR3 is TGTGCCACCAGTGAAACCGGGACAAGCGAAGCTTTCTTT.

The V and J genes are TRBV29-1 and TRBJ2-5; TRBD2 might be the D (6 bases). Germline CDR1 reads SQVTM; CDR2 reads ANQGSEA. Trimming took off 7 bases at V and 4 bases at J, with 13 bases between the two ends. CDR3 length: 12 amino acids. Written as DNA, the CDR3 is TGCAGCGCCGGGAGCGTCGGAGAGACCCAGTACTTC. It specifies CSAGSVGETQYF.

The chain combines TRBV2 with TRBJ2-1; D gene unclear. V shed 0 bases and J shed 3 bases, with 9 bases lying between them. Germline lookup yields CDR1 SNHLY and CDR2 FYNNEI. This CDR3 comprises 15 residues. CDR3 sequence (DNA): TGTGCCAGCAGTGAAGCTGCAACCTACTACAATGAGCAGTTCTTC. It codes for CASSEAATYYNEQFF.

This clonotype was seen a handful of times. CDR3 in DNA: TGTGCCAGCACCTCCGGGACGGTTCCCTACGAGCAGTACTTC. Its protein is CASTSGTVPYEQYF. The V call is TRBV5-6, the J call TRBJ2-7; tentatively, D is TRBD1 or TRBD2 (5 bases each). Germline CDR1 SGHDT, CDR2 YYEEEE. The CDR3 is made up of 14 amino acids. V lost 6 bases and J 2 bases, leaving 15 bases between the germline ends.

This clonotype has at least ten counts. The CDR3 nucleotides read TGCAGTGCCGATGATACAGGGGAAAAACTGTTTTTT. This translates into CSADDTGEKLFF. J is TRBJ1-4 and V is TRBV20-1, with a tentative D call TRBD1 (6 bases). The CDR3 is 12 amino acids. CDR1 is DFQATT, CDR2 SNEGSKA, per germline (reference sequence). V was pared by 6 bases and J by 8 bases, with 13 bases between.

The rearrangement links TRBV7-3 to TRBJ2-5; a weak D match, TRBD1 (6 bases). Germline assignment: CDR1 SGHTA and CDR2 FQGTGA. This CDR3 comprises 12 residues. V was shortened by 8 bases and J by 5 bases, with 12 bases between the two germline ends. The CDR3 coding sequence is TGTGCCAGCCGTAGTCAGGGGGAGACCCAGTACTTC. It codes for CASRSQGETQYF.

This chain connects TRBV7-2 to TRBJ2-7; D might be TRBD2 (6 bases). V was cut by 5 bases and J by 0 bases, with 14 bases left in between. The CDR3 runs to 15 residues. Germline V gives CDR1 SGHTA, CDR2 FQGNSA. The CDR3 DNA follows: TGTGCCAGCAGCACCGGGGGTCAGCCCTCCTACGAGCAGTACTTC. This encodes CASSTGGQPSYEQYF.

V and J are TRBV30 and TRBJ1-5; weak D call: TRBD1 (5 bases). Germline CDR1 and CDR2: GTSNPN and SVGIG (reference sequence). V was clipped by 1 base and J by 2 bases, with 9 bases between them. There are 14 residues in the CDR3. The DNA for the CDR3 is TGTGCCTGGAGTGGGGGGAGTGGCAATCAGCCCCAGCATTTT. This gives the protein CAWSGGSGNQPQHF. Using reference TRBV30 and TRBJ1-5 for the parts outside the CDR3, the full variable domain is SQTIHQWPATLVQPVGSPLSLECTVEGTSNPNLYWYRQAAGRGLQLLFYSVGIGQISSEVPQNLSASRPQDRQFILSSKKLLLSDSGFYLCAWSGGSGNQPQHFGDGTRLSIL.

The CDR3 bases are TGTGCCACCAGCAGAGCTAGGCGGCCCGGTGAAGCTTTCTTT. Translating it yields CATSRARRPGEAFF. The J gene is TRBJ1-1, the V gene TRBV15; the D is unclear. Trimming stripped 1 base from V and 7 bases from J, with 13 bases between. The V gene's germline CDR1 is LNHNV and CDR2 YYDKDF (reference sequence). The CDR3 runs 14 residues.

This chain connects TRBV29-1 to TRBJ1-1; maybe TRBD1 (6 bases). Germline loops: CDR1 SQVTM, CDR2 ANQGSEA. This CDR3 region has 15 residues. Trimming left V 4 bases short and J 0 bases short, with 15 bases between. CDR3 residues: CSVGGGTGMNTEAFF. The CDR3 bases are TGCAGCGTTGGGGGCGGTACAGGGATGAACACTGAAGCTTTCTTT.

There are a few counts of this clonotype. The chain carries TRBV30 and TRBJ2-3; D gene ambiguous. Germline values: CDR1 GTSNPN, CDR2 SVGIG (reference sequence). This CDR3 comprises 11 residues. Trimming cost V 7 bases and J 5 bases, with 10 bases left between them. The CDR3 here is CASSYRDTQYF. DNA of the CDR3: TGTGCCTCTTCATACCGAGATACGCAGTATTTT.

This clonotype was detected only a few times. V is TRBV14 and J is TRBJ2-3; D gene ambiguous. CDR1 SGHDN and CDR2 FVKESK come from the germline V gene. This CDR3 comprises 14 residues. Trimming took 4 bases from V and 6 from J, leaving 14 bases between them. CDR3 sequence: CASSLSNLGDTQYF. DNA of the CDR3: TGTGCCAGCAGCCTTTCCAACCTTGGGGATACGCAGTATTTT.

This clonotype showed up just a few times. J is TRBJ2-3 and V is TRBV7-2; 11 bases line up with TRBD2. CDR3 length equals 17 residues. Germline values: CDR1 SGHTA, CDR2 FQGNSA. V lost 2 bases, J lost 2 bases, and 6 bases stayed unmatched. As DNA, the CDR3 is TGTGCCAGCAGCTTACTTAGCGGGAGGGGGTTCACAGATACGCAGTATTTT. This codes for CASSLLSGRGFTDTQYF.

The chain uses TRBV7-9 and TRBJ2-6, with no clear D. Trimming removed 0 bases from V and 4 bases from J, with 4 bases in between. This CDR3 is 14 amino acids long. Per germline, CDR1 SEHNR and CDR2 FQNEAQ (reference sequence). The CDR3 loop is CASSLARGANVLTF. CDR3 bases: TGTGCCAGCAGCTTAGCGCGGGGGGCCAACGTCCTGACTTTC.

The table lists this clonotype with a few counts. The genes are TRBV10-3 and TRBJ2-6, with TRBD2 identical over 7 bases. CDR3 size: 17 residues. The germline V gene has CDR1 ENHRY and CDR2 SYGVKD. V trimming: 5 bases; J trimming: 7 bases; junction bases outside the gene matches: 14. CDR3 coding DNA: TGTGCCATCAGTTCCAGACAGACCTGGGGGGGTGCCAACGTCCTGACTTTC. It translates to CAISSRQTWGGANVLTF.

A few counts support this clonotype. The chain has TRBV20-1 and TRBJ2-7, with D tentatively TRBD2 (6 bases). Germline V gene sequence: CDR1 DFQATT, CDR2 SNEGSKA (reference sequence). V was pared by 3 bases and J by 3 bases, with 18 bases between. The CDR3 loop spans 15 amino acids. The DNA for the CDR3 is TGCAGTGCTAGCCGCGCTGAGGGGACTGTCTACGAGCAGTACTTC. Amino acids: CSASRAEGTVYEQYF.

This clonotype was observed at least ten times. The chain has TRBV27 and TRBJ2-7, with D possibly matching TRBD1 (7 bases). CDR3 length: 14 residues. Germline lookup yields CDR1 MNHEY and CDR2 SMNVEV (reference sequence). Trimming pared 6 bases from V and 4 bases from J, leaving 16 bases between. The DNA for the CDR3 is TGTGCCAGCAGCCCCGACAGGGCGGGGTACGAGCAGTACTTC. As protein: CASSPDRAGYEQYF.

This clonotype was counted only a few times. CDR3 bases: TGTGCCAGCAGCCCCGCCGGGGTGAACACTGAAGCTTTCTTT. This codes for CASSPAGVNTEAFF. V is TRBV5-6 and J is TRBJ1-1; no clear D gene. The V end was cut by 4 bases, the J end by 0 bases, with 10 bases between. The V gene's germline CDR1 is SGHDT and CDR2 YYEEEE. There are 14 residues in the CDR3.

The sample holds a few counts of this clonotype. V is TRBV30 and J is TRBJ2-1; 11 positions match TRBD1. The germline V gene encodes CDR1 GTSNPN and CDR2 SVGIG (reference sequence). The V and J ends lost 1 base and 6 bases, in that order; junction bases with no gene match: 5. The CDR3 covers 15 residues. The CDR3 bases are TGTGCCTGGAGTGGGGGACAGGGGGGTTCCAATGAGCAGTTCTTC. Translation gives CAWSGGQGGSNEQFF.

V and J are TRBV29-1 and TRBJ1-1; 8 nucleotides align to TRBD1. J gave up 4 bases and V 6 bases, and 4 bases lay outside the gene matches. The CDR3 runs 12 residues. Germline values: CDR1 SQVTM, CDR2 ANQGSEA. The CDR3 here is CSVGQVGTEAFF. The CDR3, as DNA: TGCAGCGTGGGACAGGTCGGCACTGAAGCTTTCTTT.

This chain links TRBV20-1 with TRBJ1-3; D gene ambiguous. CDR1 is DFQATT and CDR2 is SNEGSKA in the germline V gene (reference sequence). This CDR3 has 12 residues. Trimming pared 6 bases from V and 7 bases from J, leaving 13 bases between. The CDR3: CSAARPANTIYF. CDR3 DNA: TGCAGTGCCGCGCGCCCAGCGAACACCATATATTTT.